This is a list of T cell receptor beta chains from one sample in a study of blood T cell repertoires in COVID-19. Some clones are missing from TCRdb's copy, which holds only in-frame ones; the method was immunoSEQ multiplex PCR. The top ten clones hold about 3.9% of a sample with 90,000 to 110,000 clones, roughly 87% of them seen once. The material sequenced was peripheral blood. These receptors all come from a man over 45 with acute or convalescent COVID-19. Each CDR3 is given with its conserved first and last residue. D genes are given only for firm matches. For some rows the clone size is stated as once, few or many, or as a class when expanded; others skip it.

cdr3_aa	cdr3_nt	d_call	clone_size	v_call	j_call
CATSDLPGDGYTF	TGTGCCACCAGTGATTTGCCAGGGGATGGCTACACCTTC	.	.	TRBV24-1	TRBJ1-2
CATSDFTDTDTQYF	TGTGCCACCAGTGATTTTACAGACACAGATACGCAGTATTTT	.	.	TRBV24-1	TRBJ2-3
CASRLRHQETQYF	TGTGCCAGTAGGTTGAGGCACCAAGAGACCCAGTACTTC	.	once	TRBV19	TRBJ2-5
CASSLTTGSSYNEQFF	TGTGCCAGCTCCCTTACGACCGGGAGCTCCTACAATGAGCAGTTCTTC	.	.	TRBV18	TRBJ2-1
CATSDFDRNYGYTF	TGTGCCACCAGTGATTTCGACAGAAACTATGGCTACACCTTC	.	.	TRBV24-1	TRBJ1-2
CASTAGAINNSPLHF	TGTGCCAGCACGGCAGGGGCGATAAATAATTCACCCCTCCACTTT	.	once	TRBV2	TRBJ1-6
CASSPGTHQETQYF	TGCGCCAGCAGCCCGGGGACACACCAAGAGACCCAGTACTTC	.	.	TRBV5-1	TRBJ2-5
CATSRVGTGNEKLFF	TGTGCCACCAGCAGAGTCGGGACAGGGAATGAAAAACTGTTTTTT	TRBD1	.	TRBV15	TRBJ1-4
CASTGKETQYF	TGTGCCAGTACAGGGAAAGAGACCCAGTACTTC	.	.	TRBV2	TRBJ2-5
CASSEADRGNYGYTF	TGCGCCAGCAGTGAGGCGGACAGGGGCAACTATGGCTACACCTTC	TRBD1	.	TRBV10-2	TRBJ1-2
CASSLSASAGANVLTF	TGTGCCAGCAGCTTATCCGCGAGTGCCGGGGCCAACGTCCTGACTTTC	.	.	TRBV7-9	TRBJ2-6
CASSSLQRTDSTGELFF	TGTGCCAGCAGCTCACTCCAGCGGACGGACTCCACCGGGGAGCTGTTTTTT	.	.	TRBV7-3	TRBJ2-2
CASSPPGQNNEQFF	TGTGCCAGCAGCCCGCCGGGACAGAACAATGAGCAGTTCTTC	TRBD1	.	TRBV7-3	TRBJ2-1
CASSPEDPSSGNTIYF	TGTGCCAGCTCACCGGAGGACCCATCCTCTGGAAACACCATATATTTT	.	.	TRBV18	TRBJ1-3
CASTAGNSPLHF	TGTGCCAGCACCGCAGGGAATTCACCCCTCCACTTT	.	few	TRBV27	TRBJ1-6
CASSLSTGGSYEQYF	TGTGCCAGCAGCCTATCTACAGGGGGGTCCTACGAGCAGTACTTC	TRBD1	.	TRBV11-3	TRBJ2-7
CASSVGTGAYEQYF	TGTGCCAGCAGCGTAGGGACAGGGGCCTACGAGCAGTACTTC	TRBD1	.	TRBV9	TRBJ2-7
CASSLTAQLAGRYEQYF	TGTGCCAGCAGCTTGACGGCGCAGCTAGCGGGTCGCTACGAGCAGTACTTC	TRBD2	.	TRBV11-2	TRBJ2-7
CASTITGNPYNEQFF	TGTGCCAGCACGATCACAGGGAACCCCTACAATGAGCAGTTCTTC	.	.	TRBV3-1/TRBV3-2	TRBJ2-1
CSVGGGVTYNEQFF	TGCAGCGTCGGGGGTGGCGTCACCTACAATGAGCAGTTCTTC	.	.	TRBV29-1	TRBJ2-1
CASSPPGWGAGELFF	TGTGCCAGTAGTCCTCCGGGCTGGGGGGCCGGGGAGCTGTTTTTT	.	.	TRBV19	TRBJ2-2
CASSRRTSLNDIQYF	TGTGCCAGCAGCCGAAGGACTAGCCTAAACGACATTCAGTACTTC	TRBD2	.	TRBV3-1/TRBV3-2	TRBJ2-4
CASSVSSTDRNTIYF	TGTGCCAGCAGCGTATCGTCGACGGACAGAAACACCATATATTTT	.	.	TRBV9	TRBJ1-3
CASSLALAGRYNEQFF	TGTGCCAGCAGCTTAGCCCTAGCGGGGAGGTACAATGAGCAGTTCTTC	TRBD2	.	TRBV7-2	TRBJ2-1
CASSLDYGTGGGEQYF	TGTGCCAGCAGCTTAGATTACGGGACAGGGGGCGGCGAGCAGTACTTC	TRBD1	.	TRBV11-2	TRBJ2-7